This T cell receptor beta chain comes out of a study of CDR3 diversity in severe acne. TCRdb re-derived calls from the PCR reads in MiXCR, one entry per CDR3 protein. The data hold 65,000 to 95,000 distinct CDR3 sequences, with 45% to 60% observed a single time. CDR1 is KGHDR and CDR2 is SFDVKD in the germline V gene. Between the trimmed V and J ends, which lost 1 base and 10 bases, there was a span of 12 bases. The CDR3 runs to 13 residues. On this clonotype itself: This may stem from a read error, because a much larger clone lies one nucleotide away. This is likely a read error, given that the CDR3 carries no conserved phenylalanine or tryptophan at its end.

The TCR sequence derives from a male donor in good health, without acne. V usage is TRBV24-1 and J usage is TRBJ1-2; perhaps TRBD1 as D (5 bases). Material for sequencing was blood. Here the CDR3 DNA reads TGTGCCACCAGTGATTTCCCGAAGGGGAACTACACCCTC. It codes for CATSDFPKGNYTL.